In its sample, the clone carrying this T cell receptor (beta chain) was seen a few times. Its specificity is not known. These data belong to a study of T and B cells in COVID-19 patients. Overall study: Most recovered patients had mild to moderate COVID-19 treated as outpatients. Study results and caveats: The recovered cohort had about 2,300 exclusive TCR clusters, including around 31 low generation probability clusters.

TRB was amplified from about 260-540 ng of blood genomic DNA. Multiplex PCR with BIOMED2 TRB-A/B primer pools amplified TRB rearrangements. TCRdb passed the multiplex PCR reads through MiXCR, listing each CDR3 protein once. The sample consists of 7,700 or so distinct CDR3 sequences, roughly 30% of them appearing once. The sample consisted of blood. The source of this sequence is a human donor with active COVID-19.

Written as DNA, the CDR3 is TGTGCCAGCAGTCTTACAGGGGGAGGGCAGTTCTTC. Translation: CASSLTGGGQFF. The chain uses TRBV28 and TRBJ2-1; 8 bases line up with TRBD1. The CDR3 covers 12 residues. CDR1 and CDR2 (germline): MDHEN, SYDVKM. V shed 5 bases, J shed 12 bases, and the junction held 6 bases outside the gene matches. Looking up the rest from reference TRBV28 and TRBJ2-1 gives the full variable domain: DVKVTQSSRYLVKRTGEKVFLECVQDMDHENMFWYRQDPGLGLRLIYFSYDVKMKEKGDIPEGYSVSREKKERFSLILESASTNQTSMYLCASSLTGGGQFFGPGTRLTVL.